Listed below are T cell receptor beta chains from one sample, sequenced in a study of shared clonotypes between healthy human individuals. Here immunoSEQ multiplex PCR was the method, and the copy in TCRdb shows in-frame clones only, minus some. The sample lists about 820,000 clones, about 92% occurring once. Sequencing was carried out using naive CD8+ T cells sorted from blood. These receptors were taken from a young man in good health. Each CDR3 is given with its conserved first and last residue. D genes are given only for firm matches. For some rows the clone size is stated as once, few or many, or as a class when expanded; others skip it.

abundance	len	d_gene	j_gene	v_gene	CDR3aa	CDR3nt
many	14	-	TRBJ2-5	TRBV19	CASSMTDIRETQYF	TGTGCCAGTAGTATGACAGACATCCGAGAGACCCAGTACTTC
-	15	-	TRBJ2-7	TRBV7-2	CASSSPPSNNYEQYF	TGTGCCAGCAGCTCTCCCCCTAGCAACAACTACGAGCAGTACTTC
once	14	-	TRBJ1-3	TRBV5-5	CASSGVGSGNTIYF	TGTGCCAGCAGCGGGGTGGGGTCTGGAAACACCATATATTTT
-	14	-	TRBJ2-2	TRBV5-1	CASSYDGNTGELFF	TGCGCCAGCAGTTACGACGGCAACACCGGGGAGCTGTTTTTT
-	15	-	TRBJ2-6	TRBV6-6	CASSYEGSGANVLTF	TGTGCCAGCAGTTACGAGGGATCTGGGGCCAACGTCCTGACTTTC
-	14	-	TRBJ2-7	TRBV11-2	CASSLGTLAYEQYF	TGTGCCAGCAGCTTAGGGACACTTGCCTACGAGCAGTACTTC
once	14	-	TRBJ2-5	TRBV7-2	CASSLALVGETQYF	TGTGCCAGCAGCTTAGCGCTAGTAGGAGAGACCCAGTACTTC
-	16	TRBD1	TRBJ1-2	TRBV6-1	CASSERQGADNYGYTF	TGTGCCAGCAGTGAGAGACAGGGGGCCGACAACTATGGCTACACCTTC
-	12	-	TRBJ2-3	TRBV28	CASSLAPDTQYF	TGTGCCAGCAGTTTAGCCCCAGATACGCAGTATTTT
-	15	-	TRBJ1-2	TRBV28	CASSPQAWDIYGYTF	TGTGCCAGCAGTCCACAGGCCTGGGATATCTATGGCTACACCTTC
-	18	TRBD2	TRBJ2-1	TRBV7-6	CASSLGLAGELSYNEQFF	TGTGCCAGCAGCCTAGGACTAGCGGGAGAGTTATCCTACAATGAGCAGTTCTTC
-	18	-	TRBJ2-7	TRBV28	CASSFGTKTEVANYEQYF	TGTGCCAGCAGCTTCGGTACCAAGACCGAGGTAGCCAACTACGAGCAGTACTTC
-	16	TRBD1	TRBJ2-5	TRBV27	CASSPIGTGDKETQYF	TGTGCCAGCAGTCCTATAGGGACAGGGGACAAAGAGACCCAGTACTTC
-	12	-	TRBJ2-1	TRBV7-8	CASLNPHNEQFF	TGTGCCAGCTTAAATCCCCACAATGAGCAGTTCTTC
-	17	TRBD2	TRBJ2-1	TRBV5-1	CASSIRTGTSGRYEQFF	TGCGCCAGCAGCATACGTACCGGGACTAGCGGGAGATATGAGCAGTTCTTC
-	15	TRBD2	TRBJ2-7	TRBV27	CASSLRLAGGYEQYF	TGTGCCAGCAGTTTAAGACTAGCGGGGGGCTACGAGCAGTACTTC
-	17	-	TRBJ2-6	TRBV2	CASRSGLMSSGANVLTF	TGTGCCAGCAGATCGGGACTCATGAGCTCTGGGGCCAACGTCCTGACTTTC
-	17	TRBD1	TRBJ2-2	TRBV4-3	CASSQTTTGDWDGELFF	TGCGCCAGCAGCCAGACGACGACAGGGGACTGGGACGGGGAGCTGTTTTTT
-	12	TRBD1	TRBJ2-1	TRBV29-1	CSVQGDYNEQFF	TGCAGCGTCCAGGGGGACTACAATGAGCAGTTCTTC
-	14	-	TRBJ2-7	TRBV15	CATSLDSRRDEQYF	TGTGCCACCAGCCTTGACTCCCGGCGGGACGAGCAGTACTTC
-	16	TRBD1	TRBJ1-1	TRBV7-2	CASSSTPQGARTEAFF	TGTGCCAGCAGCTCAACTCCTCAGGGGGCGAGGACTGAAGCTTTCTTT
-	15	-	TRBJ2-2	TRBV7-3	CASSSGLGDHGELFF	TGTGCCAGCAGCTCCGGGCTGGGTGATCACGGGGAGCTGTTTTTT
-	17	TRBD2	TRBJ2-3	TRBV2	CASRPRASGSGADTQYF	TGTGCCAGCAGGCCCCGAGCTAGCGGGAGCGGGGCAGATACGCAGTATTTT
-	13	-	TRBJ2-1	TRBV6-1	CASSEASGFEQFF	TGTGCCAGCAGTGAAGCCTCGGGCTTTGAGCAGTTCTTC
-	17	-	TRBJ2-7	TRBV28	CASSSSTLDRALYEQYF	TGTGCCAGCAGTTCCTCAACTCTGGACAGAGCCCTCTACGAGCAGTACTTC
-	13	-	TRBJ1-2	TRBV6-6	CASSLTDGAGYTF	TGTGCCAGCAGCTTGACGGACGGAGCTGGCTACACCTTC
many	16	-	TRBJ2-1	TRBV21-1	CASSKGPGPSYNEQFF	TGTGCCAGCAGCAAAGGTCCAGGACCATCCTACAATGAGCAGTTCTTC
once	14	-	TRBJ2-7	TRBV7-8	CASSEGSPLYEQYF	TGTGCCAGCAGCGAGGGATCCCCACTCTACGAGCAGTACTTC
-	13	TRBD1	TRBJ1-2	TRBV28	CASSSMTGYGYTF	TGTGCCAGCAGTTCCATGACAGGGTATGGCTACACCTTC
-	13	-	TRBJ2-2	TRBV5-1	CASRTGVTGELFF	TGCGCCAGCAGGACGGGAGTCACCGGGGAGCTGTTTTTT
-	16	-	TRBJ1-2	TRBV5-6	CASSLGAGATYYGYTF	TGTGCCAGCAGCTTGGGGGCAGGGGCAACTTACTATGGCTACACCTTC
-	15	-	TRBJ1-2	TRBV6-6	CASSYYTGGAFGYTF	TGTGCCAGCAGTTACTACACGGGGGGCGCCTTTGGCTACACCTTC
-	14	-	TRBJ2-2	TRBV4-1	CASNQEGSTGELFF	TGCGCCAGCAATCAGGAGGGTAGCACCGGGGAGCTGTTTTTT
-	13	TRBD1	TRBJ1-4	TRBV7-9	CASRSRGDEKLFF	TGTGCCAGCAGGAGCAGGGGGGATGAAAAACTGTTTTTT
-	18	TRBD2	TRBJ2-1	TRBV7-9	CASSPPLAGGESYNEQFF	TGTGCCAGCAGCCCCCCCCTAGCGGGAGGGGAGTCCTACAATGAGCAGTTCTTC
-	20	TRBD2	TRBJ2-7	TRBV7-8	CASSFLSGQEIGSGDYEQYF	TGTGCCAGCAGCTTCTTAAGTGGGCAGGAGATTGGTAGCGGGGACTACGAGCAGTACTTC
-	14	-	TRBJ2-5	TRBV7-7	CASSLFSGKETQYF	TGTGCCAGCAGCTTGTTCTCGGGCAAAGAGACCCAGTACTTC
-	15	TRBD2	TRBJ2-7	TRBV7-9	CASSPQSSGRREQYF	TGTGCCAGCAGCCCACAATCTAGCGGGCGACGCGAGCAGTACTTC
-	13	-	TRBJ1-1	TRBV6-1	CASSEGSLTEAFF	TGTGCCAGCAGTGAAGGGTCTCTGACTGAAGCTTTCTTT
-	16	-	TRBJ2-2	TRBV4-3	CASSRRQAGDTGELFF	TGCGCCAGCAGCCGGAGGCAGGCAGGAGACACCGGGGAGCTGTTTTTT
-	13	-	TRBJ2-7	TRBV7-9	CASSPRSSYEQYF	TGTGCCAGCAGCCCTCGGAGCTCCTACGAGCAGTACTTC
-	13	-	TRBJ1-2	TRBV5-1	CASSFWGDYGYTF	TGCGCCAGCAGCTTCTGGGGGGACTATGGCTACACCTTC
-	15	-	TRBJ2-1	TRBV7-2	CASSLTGDSYNEQFF	TGTGCCAGCAGCTTAACGGGAGACTCCTACAATGAGCAGTTCTTC
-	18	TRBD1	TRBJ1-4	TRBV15	CATSRVPSYRGVGEKLFF	TGTGCCACCAGCAGAGTACCCTCCTACAGGGGGGTGGGTGAAAAACTGTTTTTT
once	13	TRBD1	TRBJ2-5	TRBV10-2	CASSGTGAETQYF	TGCGCCAGCAGTGGGACAGGGGCAGAGACCCAGTACTTC
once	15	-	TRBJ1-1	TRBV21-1	CASSKSGTVNTEAFF	TGTGCCAGCAGCAAGTCTGGGACCGTGAACACTGAAGCTTTCTTT
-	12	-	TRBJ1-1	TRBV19	CASTKTNTEAFF	TGTGCCAGTACCAAAACGAACACTGAAGCTTTCTTT
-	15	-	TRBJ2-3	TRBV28	CASSYTQAGTDTQYF	TGTGCCAGCAGCTACACACAGGCGGGCACAGATACGCAGTATTTT
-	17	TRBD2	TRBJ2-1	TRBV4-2	CASSRISGSPGRNEQFF	TGTGCCAGCAGCCGAATTAGCGGGAGCCCCGGGAGGAATGAGCAGTTCTTC
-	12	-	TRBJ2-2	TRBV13	CASSPFGGELFF	TGTGCCAGCAGCCCCTTTGGTGGGGAGCTGTTTTTT
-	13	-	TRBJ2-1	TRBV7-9	CASSSDPYNEQFF	TGTGCCAGCAGCTCGGACCCTTACAATGAGCAGTTCTTC
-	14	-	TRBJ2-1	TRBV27	CASSPKGVINEQFF	TGTGCCAGCAGCCCGAAGGGGGTTATCAATGAGCAGTTCTTC
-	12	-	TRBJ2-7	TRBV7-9	CASSPDPREQYF	TGTGCCAGCAGCCCAGACCCTCGCGAGCAGTACTTC
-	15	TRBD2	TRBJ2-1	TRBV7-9	CASTPSGSSYNEQFF	TGTGCCAGCACCCCCAGCGGGAGCTCCTACAATGAGCAGTTCTTC
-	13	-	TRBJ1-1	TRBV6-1	CASSEAPNTEAFF	TGTGCCAGCAGTGAAGCGCCGAACACTGAAGCTTTCTTT